This section outlines one TCR beta chain sequence together with its context. The antigen is not known. 60 Vbeta and 13 Jbeta primers were used in PCR. TCRdb keeps only in-frame clones here, not all; method: immunoSEQ multiplex PCR. The sample yields about 110,000 clones, approximately 71% seen once. CDR3 length: 16 amino acids. The germline CDR1 and CDR2 sequences are MDHEN and SYDVKM. V was pared by 3 bases and J by 0 bases, with 15 bases between. These data belong to a study of cytomegalovirus exposure and HLA in healthy donors. The study, taken as a whole, reports: Whilst most TCR sequences proved rare, a subset of public TCRs occurred across many donors. In an earlier analysis, in roughly 600 donors, most V segments appeared productive either ~90% or ~30% of the time. It was confirmed in vitro that a few of the CMV-associated chains were specific for CMV antigens. In a later analysis, productive TCRs from donors in an Asian-associated ancestry cluster reportedly carried fewer N-insertions than the cohort mean.

The chain uses TRBV28 and TRBJ2-7, with D possibly TRBD1 on 7 matching bases. Sequencing input: PBMCs. The TCR sequence derives from a man aged 35-49 years in good health and CMV-seronegative. Here the CDR3 reads CASSLYSGGSSYEQYF. CDR3 bases: TGTGCCAGCAGTTTGTATTCAGGGGGGTCCTCCTACGAGCAGTACTTC.